The 10 T cell receptor beta chains given below trace back to one sample, sequenced in a study of human T cells and chemical hapten exposure. The time point denotes: patch test 1, 2 weeks after DPC sensitization. Treatment described: therapeutic diphenylcyclopropenone sensitization with weekly scalp DPC. TCRdb itself ran the RACE reads through MiXCR, one entry per CDR3 protein. The table shows approximately 340,000 distinct CDR3 sequences, with approximately 6.3% occurring only once. The material sequenced was whole blood, taken in connection with sensitization to the hapten diphenylcyclopropenone (DPC). These receptors were obtained from a woman younger than 35 with alopecia areata. Some clones in this sample may be carry-over from other donors' samples.

The J gene is TRBJ2-5, the V gene TRBV28; D remains ambiguous. V was trimmed by 6 bases and J by 7 bases, leaving 9 bases between them. This CDR3 has 11 residues. Per the germline V gene, CDR1 is MDHEN and CDR2 is SYDVKM. The CDR3, as DNA: TGTGCCAGCAGACAGACCCTGACCCAGTACTTC. It is translated as CASRQTLTQYF.

This clonotype came up many times. The V call is TRBV4-2, the J call TRBJ1-5; D unclear. This CDR3 has 16 residues. V was pared by 0 bases and J by 4 bases, with 13 bases between. CDR1 LGHNA and CDR2 YNFKEQ come from the germline V gene. The CDR3 loop is CASSQDQGRGNQPQHF. The CDR3 bases are TGTGCCAGCAGCCAAGATCAAGGCCGAGGGAATCAGCCCCAGCATTTT.

This clonotype was recorded many times. V gene TRBV20-1 combines with J gene TRBJ2-1, with 10 bases aligning to TRBD2. CDR1 DFQATT and CDR2 SNEGSKA come from the germline V gene (reference sequence). Trimming took 1 base from V and 13 from J; bases not matched to a gene: 7. This CDR3 is built from 13 residues. CDR3 DNA: TGCAGTGCTAGAGTTTCCAGCGGGGGGGGCCAGTTCTTC. Translation gives CSARVSSGGGQFF.

This clonotype was seen a handful of times. The rearrangement links TRBV13 to TRBJ2-3; TRBD1 matches at 8 bases. V shed 5 bases, J shed 2 bases, and the junction held 6 bases outside the gene matches. Germline CDR1 PRHDT, CDR2 FYEKMQ (reference sequence). CDR3 size: 15 residues. The chain's CDR3 is CASSPRQGLTDTQYF. In DNA form, the CDR3 reads TGTGCCAGCAGCCCCCGACAGGGGCTCACAGATACGCAGTATTTT.

The V gene is TRBV10-3, the J gene TRBJ2-3; the match to TRBD2 covers 11 bases. V was clipped by 6 bases and J by 2 bases; unmatched bases: 4. Germline V gene sequence: CDR1 ENHRY, CDR2 SYGVKD. The CDR3 loop spans 15 amino acids. The CDR3 protein is CAIRKLAGDTDTQYF. DNA of the CDR3: TGTGCCATCAGGAAACTAGCGGGGGACACAGATACGCAGTATTTT.

This clonotype was counted only a few times. The chain joins TRBV27 to TRBJ1-2, with D perhaps TRBD1 (5 bases). From germline, CDR1 is MNHEY and CDR2 SMNVEV (reference sequence). The CDR3 totals 13 residues. V lost 5 bases to trimming and J lost 0 bases, with 7 bases between them. The CDR3 region is CASSGGSNYGYTF. CDR3 coding DNA: TGTGCCAGCAGTGGGGGTTCTAACTATGGCTACACCTTC.

The chain recombines TRBV2 with TRBJ2-5; maybe TRBD2 (8 bases). From germline, CDR1 is SNHLY and CDR2 FYNNEI. Trimming removed 11 bases at V and 1 base at J, with 17 bases between. The CDR3 extends over 14 amino acids. CDR3 in DNA: TGTGCCGTGGGACAGCGGGGGACCCAAGAGACCCAGTACTTC. As protein: CAVGQRGTQETQYF.

This clonotype was found many times. This sequence joins TRBV28 and TRBJ1-5, with TRBD1 matching 9 bases. Trimming cost V 6 bases and J 0 bases; bases outside gene matches: 15. Germline CDR1 and CDR2: MDHEN and SYDVKM. CDR3 length equals 19 residues. The CDR3 DNA sequence: TGTGCCAGCAGCCCGTACCCTTGGGACAGGGCGTATAGCAATCAGCCCCAGCATTTT. Translated, it gives CASSPYPWDRAYSNQPQHF.

This rearrangement joins TRBV25-1 to TRBJ2-5, with 11 positions matching TRBD1. J gave up 4 bases and V 4 bases, and 5 bases lay outside the gene matches. This CDR3 has 15 residues. Germline V CDR1 and CDR2: MGHDK, SYGVNS. The CDR3 DNA sequence: TGTGCCAGCAGTGCTCGGACAGGGGGCGCAGAGACCCAGTACTTC. Translated: CASSARTGGAETQYF.

This clonotype showed up many times. The chain links TRBV20-1 to TRBJ2-7; 7 bases map to TRBD1. Germline trimming cut 2 bases from V and 3 bases from J; bases unmatched to any gene: 4. Germline V gives CDR1 DFQATT, CDR2 SNEGSKA (reference sequence). CDR3 length: 13 amino acids. The CDR3 sequence: CSARWDRDYEQYF. As DNA, the CDR3 is TGCAGTGCTAGATGGGACAGAGACTACGAGCAGTACTTC.